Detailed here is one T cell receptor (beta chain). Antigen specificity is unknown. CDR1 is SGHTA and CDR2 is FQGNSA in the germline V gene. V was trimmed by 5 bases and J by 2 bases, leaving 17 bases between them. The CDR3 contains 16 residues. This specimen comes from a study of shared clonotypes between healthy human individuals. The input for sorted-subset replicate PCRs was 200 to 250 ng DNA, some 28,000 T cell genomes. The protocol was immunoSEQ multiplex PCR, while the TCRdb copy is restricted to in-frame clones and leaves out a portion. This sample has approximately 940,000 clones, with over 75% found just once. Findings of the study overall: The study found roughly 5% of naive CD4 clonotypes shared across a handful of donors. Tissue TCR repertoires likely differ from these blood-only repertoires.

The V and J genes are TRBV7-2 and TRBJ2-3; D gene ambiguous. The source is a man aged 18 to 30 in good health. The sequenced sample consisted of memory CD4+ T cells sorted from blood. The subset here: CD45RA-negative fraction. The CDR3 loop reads CASSQTSGLATDTQYF. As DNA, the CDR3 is TGTGCCAGCAGCCAGACTTCCGGATTAGCCACAGATACGCAGTATTTT.